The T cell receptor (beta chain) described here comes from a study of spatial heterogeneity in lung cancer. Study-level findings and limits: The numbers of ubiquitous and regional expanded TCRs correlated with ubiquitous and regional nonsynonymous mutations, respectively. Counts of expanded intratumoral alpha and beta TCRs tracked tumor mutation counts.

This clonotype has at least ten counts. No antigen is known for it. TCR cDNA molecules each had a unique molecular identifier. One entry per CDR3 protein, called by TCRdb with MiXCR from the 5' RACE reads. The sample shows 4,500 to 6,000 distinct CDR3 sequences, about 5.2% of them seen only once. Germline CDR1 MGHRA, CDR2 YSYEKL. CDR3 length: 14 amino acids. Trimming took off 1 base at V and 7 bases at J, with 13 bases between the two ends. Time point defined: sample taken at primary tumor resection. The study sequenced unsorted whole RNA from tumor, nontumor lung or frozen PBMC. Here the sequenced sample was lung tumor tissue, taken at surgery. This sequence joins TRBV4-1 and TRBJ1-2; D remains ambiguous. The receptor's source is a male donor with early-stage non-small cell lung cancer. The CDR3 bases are TGCGCCAGCAGCCAAGCGGCGGAGGTTCGTGGCTACACCTTC. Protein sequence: CASSQAAEVRGYTF.